The next 2 T cell receptor beta chains were all read from a single sample in a study of cytomegalovirus exposure and HLA in healthy donors. Some clones are missing from TCRdb's copy, which holds only in-frame ones; the method was immunoSEQ multiplex PCR. The profile shows under 250,000 clones, approximately 84% of them singletons. The sample comprised PBMCs. The receptors stem from a man between 18 and 29 years old in good health and CMV-seropositive.

This sequence joins TRBV18 and TRBJ2-1; 8 positions agree with TRBD1. CDR3 length equals 16 residues. J lost 3 bases, V lost 1 base, and 5 bases had no gene match. Germline V CDR1 and CDR2: KGHSH, LQKENI. The DNA of the CDR3 is TGTGCCAGCTCACCACGGACAGGGAAGATCTACAATGAGCAGTTCTTC. Protein product: CASSPRTGKIYNEQFF.

CDR3 amino acids: CASCRYKLNTEAFF. The CDR3 DNA reads as TGTGCCAGCTGTAGGTACAAGCTGAACACTGAAGCTTTCTTT. The chain combines TRBV2 with TRBJ1-1; D not resolved. The germline V gene has CDR1 SNHLY and CDR2 FYNNEI. Trimming removed 8 bases from V and 0 bases from J, with 13 bases in between. This CDR3 has 14 residues.